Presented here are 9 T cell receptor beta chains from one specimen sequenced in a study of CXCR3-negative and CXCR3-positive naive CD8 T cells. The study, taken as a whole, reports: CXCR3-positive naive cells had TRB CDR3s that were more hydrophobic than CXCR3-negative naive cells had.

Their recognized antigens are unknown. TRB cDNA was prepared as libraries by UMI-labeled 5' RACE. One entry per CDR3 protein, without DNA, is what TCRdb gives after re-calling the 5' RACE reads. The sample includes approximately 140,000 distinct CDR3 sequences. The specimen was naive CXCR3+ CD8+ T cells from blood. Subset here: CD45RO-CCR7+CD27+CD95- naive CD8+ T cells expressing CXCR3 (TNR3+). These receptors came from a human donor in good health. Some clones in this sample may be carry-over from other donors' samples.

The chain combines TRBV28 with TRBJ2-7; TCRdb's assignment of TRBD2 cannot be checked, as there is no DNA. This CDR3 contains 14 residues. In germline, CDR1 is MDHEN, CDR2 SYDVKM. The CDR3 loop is CASSLRDFSYEQYF. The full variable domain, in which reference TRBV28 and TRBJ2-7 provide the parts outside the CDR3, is DVKVTQSSRYLVKRTGEKVFLECVQDMDHENMFWYRQDPGLGLRLIYFSYDVKMKEKGDIPEGYSVSREKKERFSLILESASTNQTSMYLCASSLRDFSYEQYFGPGTRLTVT.

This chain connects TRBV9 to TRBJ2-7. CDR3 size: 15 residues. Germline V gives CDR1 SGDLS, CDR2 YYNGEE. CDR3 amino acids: CASSVAVGESYEQYF.

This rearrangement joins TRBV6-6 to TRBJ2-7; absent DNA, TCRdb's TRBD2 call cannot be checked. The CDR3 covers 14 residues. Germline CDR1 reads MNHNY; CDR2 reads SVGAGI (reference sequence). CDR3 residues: CASRQDGGSYEQYF.

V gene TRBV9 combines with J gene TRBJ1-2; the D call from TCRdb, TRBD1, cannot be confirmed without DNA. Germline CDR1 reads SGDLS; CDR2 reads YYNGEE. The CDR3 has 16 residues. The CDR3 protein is CASSVGRGPDNYGYTF.

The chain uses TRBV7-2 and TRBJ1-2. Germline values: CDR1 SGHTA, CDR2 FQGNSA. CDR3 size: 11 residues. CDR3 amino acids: CASSPADSYTF. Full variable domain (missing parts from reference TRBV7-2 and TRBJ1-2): GAGVSQSPSNKVTEKGKDVELRCDPISGHTALYWYRQSLGQGLEFLIYFQGNSAPDKSGLPSDRFSAERTGGSVSTLTIQRTQQEDSAVYLCASSPADSYTFGSGTRLTVV.

The CDR3 spells CASSFIGLGRPQHF. V gene TRBV12-3 or TRBV12-4 combines with J gene TRBJ1-5. The CDR3 extends over 14 amino acids.

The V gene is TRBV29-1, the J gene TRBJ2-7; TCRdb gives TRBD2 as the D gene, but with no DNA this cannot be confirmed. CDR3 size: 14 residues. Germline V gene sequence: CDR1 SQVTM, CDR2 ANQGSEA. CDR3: CSGSVGGGSYEQYF.

CDR3 region: CASSPRGGRDYNEQFF. The chain combines TRBV7-9 with TRBJ2-1; TCRdb calls TRBD2, which cannot be checked without DNA. Germline CDR1 is SEHNR and CDR2 is FQNEAQ (reference sequence). The CDR3 covers 16 residues.

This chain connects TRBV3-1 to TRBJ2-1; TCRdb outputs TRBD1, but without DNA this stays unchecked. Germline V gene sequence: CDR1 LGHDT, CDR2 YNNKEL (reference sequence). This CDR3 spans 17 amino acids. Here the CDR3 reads CASSPADGRGSYNEQFF.